Presented here are 18 T cell receptor beta chains from one specimen sequenced in a study of cytomegalovirus exposure and HLA in healthy donors. Only in-frame clones appear in the TCRdb table, and some are missing; sequencing was by immunoSEQ multiplex PCR. The profile shows about 330,000 clones, 75% to 90% of them singletons. Sequenced material: PBMCs. These TCRs come from a woman in her late teens or twenties in good health and CMV-seronegative.

This chain links TRBV5-1 with TRBJ2-2, with D perhaps matching TRBD1 (6 bases). This CDR3 spans 14 amino acids. Trimming cost V 4 bases and J 2 bases, with 9 bases left between them. Germline CDR1 reads SGHRS; CDR2 reads YFSETQ. The CDR3 loop reads CASSPGHNTGELFF. CDR3 coding DNA: TGCGCCAGCAGCCCGGGACATAACACCGGGGAGCTGTTTTTT.

Here the CDR3 reads CASSPVQDSYEQYF. CDR3 DNA: TGTGCCAGCTCACCAGTCCAGGACTCCTACGAGCAGTACTTC. V and J are TRBV18 and TRBJ2-7; D is uncertain. CDR1 and CDR2 from the germline V gene are KGHSH and LQKENI. The V end lost 2 bases, the J end lost 0 bases, and 8 bases lay between the germline ends. This CDR3 region has 14 residues.

V usage is TRBV27 and J usage is TRBJ2-3; 12 bases line up with TRBD2. CDR1 and CDR2 from the germline V gene are MNHEY and SMNVEV (reference sequence). J lost 2 bases, V lost 5 bases, and 5 bases had no gene match. The CDR3 has 16 residues. The CDR3 DNA follows: TGTGCCAGCAGTATGACTAGCGGGGGACCCACAGATACGCAGTATTTT. Its translation: CASSMTSGGPTDTQYF.

In DNA, the CDR3 is TGTGCCAGCAGTTCCCTAGCAGGCGAGCAGTACTTC. This gives the protein CASSSLAGEQYF. V usage is TRBV27 and J usage is TRBJ2-7; TRBD2 is a possible D gene (5 bases). Germline CDR1 MNHEY, CDR2 SMNVEV (reference sequence). The CDR3 is 12 amino acids. Trimming cost V 4 bases and J 6 bases, with 10 bases left between them.

This rearrangement joins TRBV6-1 to TRBJ2-1; D unresolved. This CDR3 is 15 amino acids long. Germline-derived CDR1 and CDR2 are MNHNS and SASEGT. Trimming left V 2 bases short and J 4 bases short, with 12 bases between. The CDR3 coding sequence is TGTGCCAGCAGTGAATCCCCCAACAGTTACAATGAGCAGTTCTTC. This sequence encodes CASSESPNSYNEQFF.

This clone has only a few counts. The J gene is TRBJ2-7, the V gene TRBV9; 11 bases agree with TRBD2. V was clipped by 4 bases and J by 1 base; unmatched bases: 7. Germline loops: CDR1 SGDLS, CDR2 YYNGEE. The CDR3 length is 16 residues. The CDR3 protein is CASSPRGLAVSYEQYF. CDR3 nucleotides: TGTGCCAGCAGCCCTAGGGGACTAGCGGTATCCTACGAGCAGTACTTC.

This clone showed up just a few times. The V and J genes are TRBV6-5 and TRBJ2-3, with D possibly TRBD1 on 5 matching bases. The CDR3 has 15 amino acids. The V and J ends lost 0 bases and 0 bases respectively, with 7 bases between them. Germline CDR1 MNHEY, CDR2 SVGAGI. The CDR3 spells CASSYSGESTDTQYF. The CDR3 nucleotides read TGTGCCAGCAGTTACTCAGGGGAAAGCACAGATACGCAGTATTTT.

The chain combines TRBV10-3 with TRBJ2-7, with 7 bases that match TRBD1. V gave up 6 bases and J gave up 1 base; unmatched junction bases: 6. Germline V gives CDR1 ENHRY, CDR2 SYGVKD. The CDR3 is made up of 14 amino acids. The CDR3 DNA is TGTGCCATCAGAGAACAGGGGTTTTCCTACGAGCAGTACTTC. Its protein is CAIREQGFSYEQYF.

The V gene is TRBV7-2, the J gene TRBJ2-3; D is uncertain. Trimming removed 1 base from V and 4 bases from J, with 9 bases in between. CDR1 and CDR2 (germline): SGHTA, FQGNSA. This CDR3 has 14 amino acids. The CDR3 region is CASSLEPPPDTQYF. CDR3 bases: TGTGCCAGCAGCTTAGAGCCTCCCCCAGATACGCAGTATTTT. Using reference TRBV7-2 and TRBJ2-3 for the parts outside the CDR3, the full variable domain is GAGVSQSPSNKVTEKGKDVELRCDPISGHTALYWYRQSLGQGLEFLIYFQGNSAPDKSGLPSDRFSAERTGGSVSTLTIQRTQQEDSAVYLCASSLEPPPDTQYFGPGTRLTVL.

The chain has TRBV4-2 and TRBJ1-1; possibly TRBD1 for D (5 bases). This CDR3 is 14 amino acids long. Trimming cost V 3 bases and J 5 bases, with 13 bases left between them. Germline V lookup: CDR1 LGHNA, CDR2 YNFKEQ. CDR3 amino acids: CASSHSPGDTEAFF. CDR3 DNA sequence: TGTGCCAGCAGCCATTCCCCGGGGGATACTGAAGCTTTCTTT.

The chain uses TRBV5-1 and TRBJ2-5; the match to TRBD1 covers 7 bases. Germline V lookup: CDR1 SGHRS, CDR2 YFSETQ. J lost 4 bases, V lost 0 bases, and 9 bases had no gene match. The CDR3 consists of 16 residues. The CDR3 is CASSLATGAGGETQYF. The CDR3 nucleotides read TGCGCCAGCAGCTTGGCCACAGGGGCGGGTGGAGAGACCCAGTACTTC.

J is TRBJ2-7 and V is TRBV12-5; D not certain. CDR3 length equals 14 residues. Looked up from germline, CDR1 is LGHNT and CDR2 is FRNRAP. V lost 6 bases, J lost 6 bases, and 18 bases lay in between. The chain's CDR3 is CASGQQLGTTEQYF. In nucleotides, the CDR3 is TGTGCTAGTGGCCAGCAGTTGGGCACGACCGAGCAGTACTTC.

The chain employs TRBV10-3 and TRBJ2-6, with TRBD1 identical over 7 bases. There are 15 residues in the CDR3. Germline loops: CDR1 ENHRY, CDR2 SYGVKD. The J segment lost 3 bases and the V segment lost 6 bases, leaving 5 bases of the junction unmatched. DNA of the CDR3: TGTGCCATCAGACAGGGGATAGGTGGGGCCAACGTCCTGACTTTC. Protein product: CAIRQGIGGANVLTF.

V and J are TRBV27 and TRBJ2-3, with a tentative D call TRBD2 (6 bases). This CDR3 is built from 15 residues. Per germline, CDR1 MNHEY and CDR2 SMNVEV (reference sequence). Trimming took 6 bases from V and 1 from J, leaving 14 bases between them. The CDR3 sequence: CASSSPGLGTDTQYF. CDR3 in DNA: TGTGCCAGCAGCTCCCCGGGACTCGGCACAGATACGCAGTATTTT.

The J gene is TRBJ1-4, the V gene TRBV29-1; possible D gene TRBD1, 5 bases. The V and J ends lost 6 bases and 4 bases respectively, with 15 bases between them. Looked up from germline, CDR1 is SQVTM and CDR2 is ANQGSEA. This CDR3 has 14 amino acids. DNA for the CDR3: TGCAGCGTCGGGGGGACTCCGTTTAATGAAAAACTGTTTTTT. This sequence encodes CSVGGTPFNEKLFF.

The CDR3 DNA reads TGCGCCAGCAGATTAACGGGACAGGGAAATGAAAAACTGTTTTTT. It is translated as CASRLTGQGNEKLFF. The rearrangement uses TRBV5-1 and TRBJ1-4; 9 bases fit TRBD1. The CDR3 spans 15 residues. Per germline, CDR1 SGHRS and CDR2 YFSETQ. V shed 5 bases, J shed 5 bases, and the junction held 7 bases outside the gene matches.

The J gene is TRBJ1-2, the V gene TRBV5-1; 9 bases fit TRBD1. Germline V gene lookup returns CDR1 SGHRS and CDR2 YFSETQ. J gave up 8 bases and V 5 bases, and 16 bases lay outside the gene matches. This CDR3 spans 16 amino acids. CDR3: CASRAGTGFFSYGYTF. DNA of the CDR3: TGCGCCAGCAGGGCCGGGACAGGGTTTTTCAGTTACGGCTACACCTTC.

The J gene is TRBJ2-5, the V gene TRBV30; 13 bases map to TRBD2. Germline values: CDR1 GTSNPN, CDR2 SVGIG (reference sequence). This CDR3 has 17 residues. V dropped 1 base and J dropped 0; count of bases not matched to a gene: 5. The CDR3 loop reads CAWSDQGLAGYQETQYF. The CDR3 nucleotides read TGTGCCTGGAGTGATCAGGGACTAGCGGGGTACCAAGAGACCCAGTACTTC.